This T cell receptor (beta chain) was identified in a study of a mutant IDH1 vaccine in newly diagnosed glioma. On the study more broadly: Commencement of vaccination occurred 4-6 weeks following radiotherapy alone, or concurrently with temozolomide cycles. Those enrolled had earlier been treated with radiotherapy, temozolomide, or both, mostly both.

Germline V gene sequence: CDR1 MNHNS, CDR2 SASEGT. The CDR3 spans 15 residues. V dropped 7 bases and J dropped 3 bases, with 19 bases sitting between them. Here immunoSEQ multiplex PCR was the method, and the copy in TCRdb shows in-frame clones only, minus some. The sample records some 54,000 clones, 84% being singletons. A note on this clone: Its antigen remains unknown.

Time point described: week 35, safety follow-up. Doses comprised 300 ug of mutant IDH1 20-mer peptide each, plus topical imiquimod. Study conclusions and caveats: Any relationship between pseudoprogression and changes in top peripheral T cell clonotypes seemed absent. Immune responses arising from the vaccine appeared in around 93% of patients.

Sequenced here: PBMCs, sampled from a glioma patient whose treatment included an IDH1 peptide vaccine. The rearrangement joins TRBV6-1 to TRBJ2-7; D possibly corresponds to TRBD1 (6 bases). This sequence was found in a woman aged 18-30 years with glioma. The CDR3 here is CASIGVGASNYEQYF. The CDR3 region has the DNA TGTGCCAGCATCGGAGTGGGGGCGTCTAACTACGAGCAGTACTTC.